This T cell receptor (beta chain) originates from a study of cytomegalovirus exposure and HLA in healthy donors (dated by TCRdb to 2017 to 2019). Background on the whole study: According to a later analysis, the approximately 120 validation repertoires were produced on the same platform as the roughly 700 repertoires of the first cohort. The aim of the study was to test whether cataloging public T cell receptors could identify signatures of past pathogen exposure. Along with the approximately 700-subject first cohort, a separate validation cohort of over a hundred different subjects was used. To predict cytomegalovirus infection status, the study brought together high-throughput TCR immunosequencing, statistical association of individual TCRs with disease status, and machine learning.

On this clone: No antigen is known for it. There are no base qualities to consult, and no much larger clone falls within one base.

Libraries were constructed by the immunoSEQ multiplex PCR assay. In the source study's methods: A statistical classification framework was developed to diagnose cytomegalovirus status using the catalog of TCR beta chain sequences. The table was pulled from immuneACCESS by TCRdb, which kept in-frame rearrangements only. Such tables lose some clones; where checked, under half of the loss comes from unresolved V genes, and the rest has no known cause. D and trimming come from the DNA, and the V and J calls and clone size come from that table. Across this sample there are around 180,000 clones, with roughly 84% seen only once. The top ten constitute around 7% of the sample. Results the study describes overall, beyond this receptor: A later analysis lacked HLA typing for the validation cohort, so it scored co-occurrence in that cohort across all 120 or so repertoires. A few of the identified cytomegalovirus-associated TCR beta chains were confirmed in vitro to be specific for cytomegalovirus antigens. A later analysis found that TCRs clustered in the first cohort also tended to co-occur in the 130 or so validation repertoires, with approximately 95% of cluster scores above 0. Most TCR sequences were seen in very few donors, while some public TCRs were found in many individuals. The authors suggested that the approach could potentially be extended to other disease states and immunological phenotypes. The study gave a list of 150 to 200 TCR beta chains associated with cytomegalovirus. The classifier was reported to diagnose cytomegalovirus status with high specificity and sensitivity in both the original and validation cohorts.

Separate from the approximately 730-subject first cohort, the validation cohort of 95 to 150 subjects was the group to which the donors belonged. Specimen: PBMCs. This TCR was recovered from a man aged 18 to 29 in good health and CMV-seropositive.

The nucleotide sequence reads TGTGCCACCAGCATCCCGGGACAGGGGTTTGGAATGAACACTGAAGCTTTCTTT. It is translated as CATSIPGQGFGMNTEAFF. This sequence uses TRBV15 and TRBJ1-1; 10 junctional bases match TRBD1. The germline V gene (reference sequence) provides CDR1 LNHNV and CDR2 YYDKDF. The CDR3, cysteine through phenylalanine, is 18 amino acids long. The DNA shown is the 54-base CDR3, in frame from base 1. The germline V and J ends show losses of 4 bases and 0 bases respectively, and no gene match explains 11 bases of the junction. Full variable domain (CDR3 extended with the reference TRBV15 and TRBJ1-1 proteins): DAMVIQNPRYQVTQFGKPVTLSCSQTLNHNVMYWYQQKSSQAPKLLFHYYDKDFNNEADTPDNFQSRRPNTSFCFLDIRSPGLGDTAMYLCATSIPGQGFGMNTEAFFGQGTRLTVV.